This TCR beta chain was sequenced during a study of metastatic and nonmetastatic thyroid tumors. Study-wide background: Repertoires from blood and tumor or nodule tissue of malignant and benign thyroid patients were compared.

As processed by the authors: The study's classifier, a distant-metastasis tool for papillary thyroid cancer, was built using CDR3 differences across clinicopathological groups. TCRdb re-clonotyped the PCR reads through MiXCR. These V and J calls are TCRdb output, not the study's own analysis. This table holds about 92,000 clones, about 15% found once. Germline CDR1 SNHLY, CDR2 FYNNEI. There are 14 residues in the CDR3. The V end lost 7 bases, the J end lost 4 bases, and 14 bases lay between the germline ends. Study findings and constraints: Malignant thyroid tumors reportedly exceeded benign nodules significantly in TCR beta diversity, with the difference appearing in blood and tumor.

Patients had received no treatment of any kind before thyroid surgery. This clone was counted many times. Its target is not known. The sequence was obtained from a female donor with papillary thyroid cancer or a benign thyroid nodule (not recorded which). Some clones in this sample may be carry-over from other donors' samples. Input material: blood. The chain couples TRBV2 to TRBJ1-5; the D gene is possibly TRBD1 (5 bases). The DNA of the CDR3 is TGTGCCAGCACTGAGGGCTGGGGGAATCAGCCCCAGCATTTT. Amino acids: CASTEGWGNQPQHF.